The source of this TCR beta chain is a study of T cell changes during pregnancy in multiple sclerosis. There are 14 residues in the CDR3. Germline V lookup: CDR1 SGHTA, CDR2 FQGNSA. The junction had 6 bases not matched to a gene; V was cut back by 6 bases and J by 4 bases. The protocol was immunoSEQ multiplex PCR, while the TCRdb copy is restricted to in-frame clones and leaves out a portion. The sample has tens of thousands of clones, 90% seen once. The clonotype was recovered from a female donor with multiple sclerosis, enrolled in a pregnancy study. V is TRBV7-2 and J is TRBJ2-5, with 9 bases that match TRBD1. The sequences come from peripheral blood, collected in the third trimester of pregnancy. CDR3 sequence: CASRPPGQGETQYF. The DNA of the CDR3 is TGTGCCAGCAGACCTCCGGGACAGGGAGAGACCCAGTACTTC.